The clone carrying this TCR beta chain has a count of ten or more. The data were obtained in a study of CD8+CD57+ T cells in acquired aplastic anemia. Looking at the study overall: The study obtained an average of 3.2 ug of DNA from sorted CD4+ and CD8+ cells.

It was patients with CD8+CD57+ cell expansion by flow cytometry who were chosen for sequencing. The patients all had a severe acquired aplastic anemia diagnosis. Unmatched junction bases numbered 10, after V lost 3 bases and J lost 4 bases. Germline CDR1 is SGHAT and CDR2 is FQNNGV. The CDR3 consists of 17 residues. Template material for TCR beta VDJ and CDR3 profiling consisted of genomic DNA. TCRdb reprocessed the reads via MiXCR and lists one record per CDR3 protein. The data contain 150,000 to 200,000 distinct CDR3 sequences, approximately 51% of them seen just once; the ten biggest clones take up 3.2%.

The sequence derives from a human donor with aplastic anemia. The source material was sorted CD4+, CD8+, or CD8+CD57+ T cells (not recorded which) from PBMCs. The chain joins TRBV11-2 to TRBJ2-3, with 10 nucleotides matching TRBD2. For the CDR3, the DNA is TGTGCCAGCAGCTTCCCCCCTAGCGGGGGTTCTCCAGATACGCAGTATTTT. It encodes CASSFPPSGGSPDTQYF.